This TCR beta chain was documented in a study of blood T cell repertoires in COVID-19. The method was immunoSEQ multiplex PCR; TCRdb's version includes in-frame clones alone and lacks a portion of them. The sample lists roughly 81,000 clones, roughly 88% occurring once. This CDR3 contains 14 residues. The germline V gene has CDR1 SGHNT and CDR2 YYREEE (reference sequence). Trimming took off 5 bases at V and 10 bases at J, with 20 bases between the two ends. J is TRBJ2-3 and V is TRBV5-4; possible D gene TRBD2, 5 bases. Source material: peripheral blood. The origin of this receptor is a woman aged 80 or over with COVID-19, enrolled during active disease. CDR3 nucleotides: TGTGCCAGCAGTCCCGACTTAATGGCGGGTGCGCAGTATTTT. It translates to CASSPDLMAGAQYF. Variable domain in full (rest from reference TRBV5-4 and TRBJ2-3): ETGVTQSPTHLIKTRGQQVTLRCSSQSGHNTVSWYQQALGQGPQFIFQYYREEENGRGNFPPRFSGLQFPNYSSELNVNALELDDSALYLCASSPDLMAGAQYFGPGTRLTVL.